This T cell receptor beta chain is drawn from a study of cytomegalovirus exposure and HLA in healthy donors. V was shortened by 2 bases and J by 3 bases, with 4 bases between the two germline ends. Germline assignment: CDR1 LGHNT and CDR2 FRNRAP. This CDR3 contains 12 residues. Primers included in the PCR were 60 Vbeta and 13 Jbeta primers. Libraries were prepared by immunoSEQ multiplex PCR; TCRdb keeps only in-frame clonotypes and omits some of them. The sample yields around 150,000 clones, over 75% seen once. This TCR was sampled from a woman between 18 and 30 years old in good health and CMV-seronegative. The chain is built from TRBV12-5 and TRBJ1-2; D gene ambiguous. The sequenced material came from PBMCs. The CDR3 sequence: CASGLTDYGYTF. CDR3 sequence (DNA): TGTGCTAGTGGTTTGACAGACTATGGCTACACCTTC.